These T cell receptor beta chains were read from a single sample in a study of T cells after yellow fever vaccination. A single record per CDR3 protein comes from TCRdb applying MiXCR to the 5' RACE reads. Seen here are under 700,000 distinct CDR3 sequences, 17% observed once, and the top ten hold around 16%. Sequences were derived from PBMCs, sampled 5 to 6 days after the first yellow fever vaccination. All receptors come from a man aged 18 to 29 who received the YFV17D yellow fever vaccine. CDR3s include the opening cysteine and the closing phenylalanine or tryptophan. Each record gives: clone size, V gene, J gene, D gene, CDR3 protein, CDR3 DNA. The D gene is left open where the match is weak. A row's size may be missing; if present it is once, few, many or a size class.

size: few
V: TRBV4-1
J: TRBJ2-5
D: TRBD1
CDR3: CASSQLDRGKTQYF
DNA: TGCGCCAGCAGCCAATTGGACAGGGGGAAGACCCAGTACTTC

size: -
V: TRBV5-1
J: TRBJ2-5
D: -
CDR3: CASSPGKIQETQYF
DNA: TGCGCCAGCAGCCCGGGAAAGATTCAAGAGACCCAGTACTTC

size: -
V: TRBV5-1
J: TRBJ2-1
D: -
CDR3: CASSLAVGGLTEQFF
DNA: TGCGCCAGCAGCTTGGCTGTGGGGGGGCTGACTGAGCAGTTCTTC

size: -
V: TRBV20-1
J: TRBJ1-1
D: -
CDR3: CSVPRGWVNTEAFF
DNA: TGCAGTGTTCCCAGGGGTTGGGTGAACACTGAAGCTTTCTTT

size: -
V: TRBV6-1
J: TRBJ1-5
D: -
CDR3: CASGDANQPQHF
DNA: TGTGCCAGCGGTGACGCCAATCAGCCCCAGCATTTT

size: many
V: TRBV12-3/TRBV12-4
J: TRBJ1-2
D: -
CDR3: CASSQSGYGYTF
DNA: TGTGCCAGCAGTCAGAGTGGGTATGGCTACACCTTC

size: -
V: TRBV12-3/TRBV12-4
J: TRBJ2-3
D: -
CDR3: CASRAPGYTSTDTQYF
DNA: TGTGCCAGCAGAGCCCCAGGGTATACTAGCACAGATACGCAGTATTTT

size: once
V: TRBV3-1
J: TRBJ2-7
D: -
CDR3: CASSQDATRGEQYF
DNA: TGTGCCAGCAGCCAAGATGCTACGAGAGGCGAGCAGTACTTC

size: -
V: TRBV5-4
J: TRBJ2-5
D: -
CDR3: CASTRGGAQETQYF
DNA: TGTGCCAGCACCCGTGGGGGGGCCCAAGAGACCCAGTACTTC

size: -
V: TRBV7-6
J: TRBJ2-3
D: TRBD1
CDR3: CASSINRGPRADTQYF
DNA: TGTGCCAGCAGCATCAACAGGGGCCCTCGCGCAGATACGCAGTATTTT